This passage covers 24 T cell receptor beta chains from one sample sequenced in a study of T-cell reconstitution after alpha-beta-depleted transplantation in children. Preparation of the TCRbeta library was carried out with unique molecular identifiers. TCRdb analysed the PCR reads with MiXCR anew, one entry per CDR3 protein. This table has a few hundred thousand distinct CDR3 sequences, 25% appearing once. The specimen comprised PBMCs, sampled before TCRalphabeta/CD19-depleted stem cell transplant. The receptors derive from a girl between 2 and 10 years old with Fanconi anemia, due to receive a stem cell transplant.

The chain employs TRBV2 and TRBJ1-2; D possibly corresponds to TRBD1 (5 bases). Trimming pared 4 bases from V and 7 bases from J, leaving 16 bases between. This CDR3 comprises 14 residues. Germline V lookup: CDR1 SNHLY, CDR2 FYNNEI. The CDR3 loop is CASSGRTRGFGYTF. The CDR3 coding sequence is TGTGCCAGCAGTGGCAGGACAAGGGGCTTTGGCTACACCTTC.

This clonotype was detected many times. This chain links TRBV20-1 with TRBJ2-1; 8 bases agree with TRBD2. The J segment lost 8 bases and the V segment lost 3 bases, leaving 6 bases of the junction unmatched. The germline V gene has CDR1 DFQATT and CDR2 SNEGSKA (reference sequence). This CDR3 has 13 amino acids. CDR3 sequence (DNA): TGCAGTGCTAGGGGGACTAGTATCTATGAGCAGTTCTTC. Its translation: CSARGTSIYEQFF.

This clonotype was counted ten times or more. The chain is built from TRBV29-1 and TRBJ2-1; D uncertain. V was trimmed by 7 bases and J by 1 base, leaving 5 bases between them. Germline V gives CDR1 SQVTM, CDR2 ANQGSEA. The CDR3 length is 11 residues. The CDR3 nucleotides read TGCAGCGGCCGGTCCTACAATGAGCAGTTCTTC. Encoded protein: CSGRSYNEQFF.

Of note for this clonotype: Since a much larger clone is just one base distant, this may be a read error. The conserved closing phenylalanine or tryptophan is absent in this CDR3, likely reflecting a read error. The CDR3 region has the DNA TGCAGTGCTAGAGTTCCTGGGGAAGGGCAAGAGACCCAGTACTGC. Residues: CSARVPGEGQETQYC. The chain combines TRBV20-1 with TRBJ2-5; D is undetermined. The CDR3 has 15 amino acids. Germline CDR1 and CDR2: DFQATT and SNEGSKA (reference sequence). V was shortened by 1 base and J by 2 bases, with 14 bases between the two germline ends.

A few counts support this clonotype. The CDR3 DNA follows: TGTGCCAGCAGCTTGGAAAGCAACTCCTACAATGAGCAGTTCTTC. Amino acids: CASSLESNSYNEQFF. The rearrangement links TRBV5-4 to TRBJ2-1; the D is unclear. Deletions cut 0 bases from V and 0 bases from J, with 7 bases between. The CDR3 contains 15 residues. In germline, CDR1 is SGHNT, CDR2 YYREEE (reference sequence).

This clonotype has ten or more counts. The J gene is TRBJ2-5, the V gene TRBV10-3; the D call may be TRBD1 or TRBD2 (6 bases each). Trimming removed 3 bases at V and 4 bases at J, with 12 bases between. In germline, CDR1 is ENHRY, CDR2 SYGVKD. The CDR3 loop spans 14 amino acids. The CDR3 DNA reads as TGTGCCATCAGTGATGGGGGGCTTGCAGAGACCCAGTACTTC. Amino acids: CAISDGGLAETQYF.

V gene TRBV20-1 combines with J gene TRBJ2-3; TRBD2 aligns across 10 bases. This CDR3 comprises 16 residues. V lost 5 bases, J lost 6 bases, and 14 bases stayed unmatched. Germline lookup yields CDR1 DFQATT and CDR2 SNEGSKA (reference sequence). Here the CDR3 reads CSAPDYLAGVADTQYF. Written as DNA, the CDR3 is TGCAGTGCTCCTGACTACCTAGCGGGAGTCGCGGATACGCAGTATTTT.

The CDR3, as DNA: TGTGCCAGCCAAAGCCGGGGGAACAATGAGCAGTTCTTC. This gives the protein CASQSRGNNEQFF. This sequence joins TRBV7-2 and TRBJ2-1; maybe TRBD2 (6 bases). The CDR3 consists of 13 residues. The germline gives CDR1 SGHTA, CDR2 FQGNSA. V shed 8 bases and J shed 5 bases, with 13 bases lying between them.

This clonotype was observed at least ten times. The J gene is TRBJ2-2, the V gene TRBV29-1; D gene unclear. The V gene's germline CDR1 is SQVTM and CDR2 ANQGSEA. Between the trimmed V and J ends, which lost 2 bases and 6 bases, there was a span of 7 bases. The CDR3 loop spans 12 amino acids. CDR3 residues: CSVELGSGELFF. DNA for the CDR3: TGCAGCGTTGAACTGGGGTCCGGGGAGCTGTTTTTT.

This clonotype occurred many times. The rearrangement links TRBV4-2 to TRBJ1-2, with D unclear. This CDR3 contains 16 residues. Between the trimmed V and J ends, which lost 0 bases and 0 bases, there was a span of 11 bases. Germline CDR1 is LGHNA and CDR2 is YNFKEQ. The CDR3 protein is CASSQEFSVANYGYTF. The CDR3 nucleotides read TGTGCCAGCAGCCAAGAATTCTCTGTAGCTAACTATGGCTACACCTTC.

This chain uses TRBV20-1 with TRBJ2-7; a possible D gene is TRBD2 (6 bases). The CDR3 has 13 amino acids. Trimming shortened V by 5 bases and J by 2 bases, and 13 bases separated the two germline ends. Looked up from germline, CDR1 is DFQATT and CDR2 is SNEGSKA (reference sequence). The CDR3 DNA is TGCAGTGCTGTTGTTGCGGGGACCTACGAGCAGTACTTC. It translates to CSAVVAGTYEQYF.

This clonotype appeared many times. This chain joins TRBV29-1 and TRBJ2-1, with 12 bases that match TRBD2. V lost 5 bases to trimming and J lost 6 bases; unmatched junction nucleotides: 8. The CDR3 runs to 15 residues. Germline loops: CDR1 SQVTM, CDR2 ANQGSEA. CDR3: CSVSNLAGGVNEQFF. The CDR3 DNA is TGCAGCGTTTCCAATCTAGCGGGAGGGGTCAATGAGCAGTTCTTC.

This clonotype was seen many times. The CDR3 nucleotides are TGCAGCCTGACTAGCGGGAGTGTTACGCAGTATTTT. It yields the protein CSLTSGSVTQYF. This chain connects TRBV29-1 to TRBJ2-3, with TRBD2 matching 12 bases. Losses at the gene ends were 8 bases for V and 8 bases for J; bases not matched to a gene: 5. This CDR3 has 12 residues. The V gene's germline CDR1 is SQVTM and CDR2 ANQGSEA.

This chain joins TRBV7-8 and TRBJ2-7, with D unclear. Germline V gives CDR1 SGHVS, CDR2 FQNEAQ. CDR3 length equals 13 residues. V was shortened by 1 base and J by 2 bases, with 6 bases between the two germline ends. The CDR3 DNA reads as TGTGCCAGCAGCTTAGGAGTCCCCTACGAGCAGTACTTC. This gives the protein CASSLGVPYEQYF.

The chain employs TRBV6-2 or TRBV6-3 and TRBJ1-1; D gene uncertain. Germline V lookup: CDR1 MNHEY, CDR2 SVGEGT. This CDR3 spans 11 amino acids. Deletions cut 5 bases from V and 7 bases from J, with 8 bases between. For the CDR3, the DNA is TGTGCCAGCAGTGCTAATGTTGAAGCTTTCTTT. Amino acid sequence: CASSANVEAFF.

The CDR3 region has the DNA TGTGCCAGCAGTTTATCGGGGGCGCGGGGGGGAAACATTCAGTACTTC. Residues: CASSLSGARGGNIQYF. This chain connects TRBV12-3 or TRBV12-4 to TRBJ2-4; 9 nucleotides match TRBD2. V trimming: 2 bases; J trimming: 6 bases; junction bases outside the gene matches: 8. The CDR3 totals 16 residues.

In this sample, this clonotype turned up many times. The rearrangement uses TRBV20-1 and TRBJ1-2; tentatively, D is TRBD1 (6 bases). V lost 6 bases and J 1 base, leaving 15 bases between the germline ends. Germline V gene lookup returns CDR1 DFQATT and CDR2 SNEGSKA (reference sequence). There are 14 residues in the CDR3. Here the CDR3 reads CSATSGADNYGYTF. The CDR3 DNA reads TGCAGTGCCACTTCGGGGGCAGATAACTATGGCTACACCTTC.

This clonotype was seen at least ten times. The chain employs TRBV20-1 and TRBJ2-2; no clear D gene. Germline assignment: CDR1 DFQATT and CDR2 SNEGSKA (reference sequence). V lost 5 bases to trimming and J lost 0 bases, with 16 bases between them. CDR3 length: 16 residues. Here the CDR3 DNA reads TGCAGTGCTCACGGCATTGGGGTGACGAACACCGGGGAGCTGTTTTTT. Translated, it gives CSAHGIGVTNTGELFF.

V is TRBV28 and J is TRBJ2-2; D perhaps matches TRBD1 (6 bases). Looked up from germline, CDR1 is MDHEN and CDR2 is SYDVKM. This CDR3 contains 14 residues. Trimming took off 5 bases at V and 4 bases at J, with 11 bases between the two ends. CDR3 region: CASSLDRITGELFF. In DNA, the CDR3 is TGTGCCAGCAGTCTGGACAGAATCACCGGGGAGCTGTTTTTT.

This clonotype has a handful of counts. The chain combines TRBV25-1 with TRBJ2-3, with TRBD2 identical over 7 bases. The germline gives CDR1 MGHDK, CDR2 SYGVNS. Trimming cost V 2 bases and J 7 bases; bases outside gene matches: 6. The CDR3 extends over 14 amino acids. The CDR3 DNA follows: TGTGCCAGCAGTGAAACCCCGGGAGGACATACGCAGTATTTT. Translation gives CASSETPGGHTQYF.

The rearrangement joins TRBV20-1 to TRBJ2-1, with 10 bases fitting TRBD2. This CDR3 has 14 amino acids. From germline, CDR1 is DFQATT and CDR2 SNEGSKA (reference sequence). The junction had 4 bases not matched to a gene; V was cut back by 6 bases and J by 2 bases. The DNA for the CDR3 is TGCAGTGCCCGGACTAGCGGCGCCTACAATGAGCAGTTCTTC. Protein: CSARTSGAYNEQFF.

This chain uses TRBV24-1 with TRBJ2-3; the match to TRBD2 covers 13 bases. This CDR3 spans 17 amino acids. The V gene's germline CDR1 is KGHDR and CDR2 SFDVKD. Trimming at V came to 4 bases and at J to 2 bases, leaving 5 bases not matched to a gene. CDR3 sequence: CATSDKGLAGVTDTQYF. The DNA for the CDR3 is TGTGCCACCAGTGACAAAGGACTAGCGGGAGTCACAGATACGCAGTATTTT.

The chain recombines TRBV25-1 with TRBJ2-1; no reliable D call. V was cut by 0 bases and J by 10 bases, with 10 bases left in between. CDR3 length: 13 residues. Germline CDR1 and CDR2: MGHDK and SYGVNS. This CDR3 reads CASSEYFRVEQFF. The CDR3 nucleotides read TGTGCCAGCAGTGAATATTTCCGGGTGGAGCAGTTCTTC.

V and J are TRBV20-1 and TRBJ2-7; 9 bases match TRBD2. Germline V gives CDR1 DFQATT, CDR2 SNEGSKA (reference sequence). The J segment lost 3 bases and the V segment lost 3 bases, leaving 9 bases of the junction unmatched. This CDR3 is 15 amino acids long. This CDR3 reads CSARASGGQNYEQYF. CDR3 bases: TGCAGTGCTAGGGCGAGCGGGGGGCAAAACTACGAGCAGTACTTC.